The rows below give T cell receptor beta chains drawn from one sample of a study of CD4+ T cells in melanoma. Method: immunoSEQ multiplex PCR; TCRdb's copy keeps in-frame clones and lacks some. The sample shows fewer than 55,000 clones, approximately 92% of them seen only once. The source material was peripheral blood. These receptors all stem from a human donor with melanoma. CDR3s include the opening cysteine and the closing phenylalanine or tryptophan. A D gene is named only where the DNA matches it firmly. The size field is filled for only some rows; it gives once, few, many or a size class.

V	size	D	J	CDR3	DNA
TRBV2	NA	NA	TRBJ2-3	CASSPVGTDTQYF	TGTGCCAGCAGTCCCGTGGGCACAGATACGCAGTATTTT
TRBV5-8	NA	NA	TRBJ1-2	CASSLVVGGYGYTF	TGTGCCAGCAGCTTGGTGGTGGGTGGCTATGGCTACACCTTC
TRBV7-2	NA	NA	TRBJ2-7	CASSLVQEQYF	TGTGCCAGCAGCTTAGTGCAAGAGCAGTACTTC
TRBV28	once	NA	TRBJ1-2	CAGRGTVPGYYGYTF	TGTGCCGGAAGAGGGACCGTCCCCGGGTACTATGGCTACACCTTC
TRBV29-1	NA	NA	TRBJ1-2	CSVELTGEDYGYTF	TGCAGCGTTGAGCTGACAGGCGAAGACTATGGCTACACCTTC
TRBV30	NA	TRBD1	TRBJ2-5	CAWRTTGTALGEQYF	TGTGCCTGGAGAACCACGGGGACAGCTCTTGGGGAGCAGTACTTC
TRBV9	NA	TRBD1	TRBJ2-7	CASSAWDSNYEQYF	TGTGCCAGCAGCGCATGGGACAGTAACTACGAGCAGTACTTC
TRBV30	once	TRBD1	TRBJ2-7	CAWGNRGVTYEQYF	TGTGCCTGGGGGAACAGGGGAGTAACCTACGAGCAGTACTTC
TRBV27	NA	NA	TRBJ2-7	CASSLFGPALEAYEQYF	TGTGCCAGCAGTTTATTTGGGCCGGCCCTCGAGGCCTACGAGCAGTACTTC
TRBV7-2	NA	NA	TRBJ1-2	CASSFEGGRSHGYTF	TGTGCCAGCAGCTTTGAGGGGGGCAGGAGCCATGGCTACACCTTC